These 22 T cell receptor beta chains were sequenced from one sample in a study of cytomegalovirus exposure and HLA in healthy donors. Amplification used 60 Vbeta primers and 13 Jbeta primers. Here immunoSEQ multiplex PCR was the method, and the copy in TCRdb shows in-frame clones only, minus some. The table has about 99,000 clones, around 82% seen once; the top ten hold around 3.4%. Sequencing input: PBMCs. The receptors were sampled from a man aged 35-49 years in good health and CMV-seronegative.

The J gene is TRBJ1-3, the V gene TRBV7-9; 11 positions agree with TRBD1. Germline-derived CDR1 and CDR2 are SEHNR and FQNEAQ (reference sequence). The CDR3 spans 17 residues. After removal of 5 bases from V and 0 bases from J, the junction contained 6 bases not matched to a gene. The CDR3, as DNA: TGTGCCAGCAGCCCAGGACAGGGGGCGAGCTCTGGAAACACCATATATTTT. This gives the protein CASSPGQGASSGNTIYF. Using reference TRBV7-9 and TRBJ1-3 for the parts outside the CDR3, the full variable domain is DTGVSQNPRHKITKRGQNVTFRCDPISEHNRLYWYRQTLGQGPEFLTYFQNEAQLEKSRLLSDRFSAERPKGSFSTLEIQRTEQGDSAMYLCASSPGQGASSGNTIYFGEGSWLTVV.

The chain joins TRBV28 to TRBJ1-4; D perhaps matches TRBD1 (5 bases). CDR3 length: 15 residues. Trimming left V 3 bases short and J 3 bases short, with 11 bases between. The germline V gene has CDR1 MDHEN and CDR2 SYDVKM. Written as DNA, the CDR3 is TGTGCCAGCAGTTTGGGGGGGTCGTCTAATGAAAAACTGTTTTTT. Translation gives CASSLGGSSNEKLFF.

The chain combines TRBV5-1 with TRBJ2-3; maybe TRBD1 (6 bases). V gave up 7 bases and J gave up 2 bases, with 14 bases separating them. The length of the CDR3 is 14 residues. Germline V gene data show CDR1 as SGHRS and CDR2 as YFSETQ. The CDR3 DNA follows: TGCGCCAGCCACCTGGGACACCCCACAGATACGCAGTATTTT. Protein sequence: CASHLGHPTDTQYF.

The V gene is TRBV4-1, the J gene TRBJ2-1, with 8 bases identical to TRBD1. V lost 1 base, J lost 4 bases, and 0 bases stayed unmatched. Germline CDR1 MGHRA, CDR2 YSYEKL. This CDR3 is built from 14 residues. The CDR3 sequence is CASSQGTGYNEQFF. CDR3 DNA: TGCGCCAGCAGCCAAGGGACAGGGTACAATGAGCAGTTCTTC.

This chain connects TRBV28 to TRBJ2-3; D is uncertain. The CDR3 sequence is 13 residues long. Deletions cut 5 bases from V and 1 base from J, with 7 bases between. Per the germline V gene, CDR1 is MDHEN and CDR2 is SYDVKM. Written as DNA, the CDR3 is TGTGCCAGCAGTCCCCCCGGCACAGATACGCAGTATTTT. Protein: CASSPPGTDTQYF.

CDR3 nucleotides: TGTGCCAGCAGCTCGGGACTATCGAACACCGGGGAGCTGTTTTTT. Translated: CASSSGLSNTGELFF. This sequence joins TRBV11-2 and TRBJ2-2; TRBD2 matches at 7 bases. Unmatched junction bases numbered 2, after V lost 4 bases and J lost 0 bases. Germline CDR1 reads SGHAT; CDR2 reads FQNNGV. There are 15 residues in the CDR3.

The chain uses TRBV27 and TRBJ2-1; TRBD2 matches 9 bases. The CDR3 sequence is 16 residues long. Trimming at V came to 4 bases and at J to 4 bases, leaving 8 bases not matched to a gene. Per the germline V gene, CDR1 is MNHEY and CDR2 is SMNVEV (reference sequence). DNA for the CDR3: TGTGCCAGCAGTTCCCTGCTAGCGGGAATGTACAATGAGCAGTTCTTC. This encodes CASSSLLAGMYNEQFF.

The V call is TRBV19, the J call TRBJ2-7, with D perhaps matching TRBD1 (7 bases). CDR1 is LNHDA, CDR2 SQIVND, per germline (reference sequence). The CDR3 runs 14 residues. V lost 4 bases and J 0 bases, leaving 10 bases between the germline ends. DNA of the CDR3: TGTGCCAGTAGTAGGGGGGACAGCTCCTACGAGCAGTACTTC. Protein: CASSRGDSSYEQYF.

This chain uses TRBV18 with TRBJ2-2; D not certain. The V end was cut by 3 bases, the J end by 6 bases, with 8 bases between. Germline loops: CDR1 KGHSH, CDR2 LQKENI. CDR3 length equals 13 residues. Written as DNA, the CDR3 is TGTGCCAGCTCACCTGAGAGAGCCGGGGAGCTGTTTTTT. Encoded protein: CASSPERAGELFF. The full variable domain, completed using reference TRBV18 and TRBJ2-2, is NAGVMQNPRHLVRRRGQEARLRCSPMKGHSHVYWYRQLPEEGLKFMVYLQKENIIDESGMPKERFSAEFPKEGPSILRIQQVVRGDSAAYFCASSPERAGELFFGEGSRLTVL.

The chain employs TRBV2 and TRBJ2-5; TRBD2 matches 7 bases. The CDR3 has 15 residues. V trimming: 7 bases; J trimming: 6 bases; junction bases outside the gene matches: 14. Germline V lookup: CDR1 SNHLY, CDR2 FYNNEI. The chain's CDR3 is CASNGVGGGGKTQYF. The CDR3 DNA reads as TGTGCCAGCAACGGGGTGGGGGGGGGAGGGAAGACCCAGTACTTC.

CDR3 sequence (DNA): TGTGCCATCAGGGGCGAAGGAGGTCATGGCTACACCTTC. This sequence encodes CAIRGEGGHGYTF. V usage is TRBV10-3 and J usage is TRBJ1-2; no firm D call. Per germline, CDR1 ENHRY and CDR2 SYGVKD. The CDR3 runs 13 residues. V was pared by 6 bases and J by 6 bases, with 14 bases between.

The CDR3 DNA reads TGTGCCATCAGCGGGGACAAGAACACTGAAGCTTTCTTT. Translated: CAISGDKNTEAFF. The V and J genes are TRBV10-3 and TRBJ1-1, with D perhaps matching TRBD1 (6 bases). Germline V gene data show CDR1 as ENHRY and CDR2 as SYGVKD. The ends were cut back, 6 bases at V and 1 base at J, with 9 bases in the middle. This CDR3 is built from 13 residues.

This CDR3 is CASSFGQYSGYTF. Here the CDR3 DNA reads TGTGCCAGCAGCTTCGGACAGTACTCTGGCTACACCTTC. The rearrangement uses TRBV5-6 and TRBJ1-2; tentative D call: TRBD1 (6 bases). Germline V lookup: CDR1 SGHDT, CDR2 YYEEEE. Trimming left V 2 bases short and J 7 bases short, with 12 bases between. The length of the CDR3 is 13 residues.

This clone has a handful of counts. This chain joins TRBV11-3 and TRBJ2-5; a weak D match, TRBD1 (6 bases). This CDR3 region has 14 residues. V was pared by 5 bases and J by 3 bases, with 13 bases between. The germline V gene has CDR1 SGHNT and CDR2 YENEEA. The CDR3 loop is CASSLRDKEETQYF. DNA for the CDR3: TGTGCCAGCAGCCTCCGGGACAAAGAAGAGACCCAGTACTTC. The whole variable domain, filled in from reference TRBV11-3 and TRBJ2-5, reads EAGVVQSPRYKIIEKKQPVAFWCNPISGHNTLYWYLQNLGQGPELLIRYENEEAVDDSQLPKDRFSAERLKGVDSTLKIQPAELGDSAVYLCASSLRDKEETQYFGPGTRLLVL.

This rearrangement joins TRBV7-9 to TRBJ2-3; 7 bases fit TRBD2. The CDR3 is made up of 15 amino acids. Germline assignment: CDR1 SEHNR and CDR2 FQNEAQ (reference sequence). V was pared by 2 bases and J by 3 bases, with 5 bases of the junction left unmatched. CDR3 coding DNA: TGTGCCAGCAGCTTACGTGGACTAGGAACAGATACGCAGTATTTT. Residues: CASSLRGLGTDTQYF.

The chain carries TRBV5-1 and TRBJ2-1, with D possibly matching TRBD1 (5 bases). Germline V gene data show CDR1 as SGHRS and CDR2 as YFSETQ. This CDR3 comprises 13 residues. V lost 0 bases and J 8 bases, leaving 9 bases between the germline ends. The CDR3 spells CASSLVLGHEQFF. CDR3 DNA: TGCGCCAGCAGCTTGGTTCTGGGGCATGAGCAGTTCTTC. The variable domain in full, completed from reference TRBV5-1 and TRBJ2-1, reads KAGVTQTPRYLIKTRGQQVTLSCSPISGHRSVSWYQQTPGQGLQFLFEYFSETQRNKGNFPGRFSGRQFSNSRSEMNVSTLELGDSALYLCASSLVLGHEQFFGPGTRLTVL.

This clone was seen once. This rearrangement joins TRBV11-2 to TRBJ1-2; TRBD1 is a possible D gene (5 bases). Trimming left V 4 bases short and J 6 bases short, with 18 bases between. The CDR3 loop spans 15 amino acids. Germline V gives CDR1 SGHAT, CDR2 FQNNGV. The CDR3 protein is CASSSSGRGRDGYTF. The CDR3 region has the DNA TGTGCCAGCAGCTCCTCGGGGAGGGGTAGGGATGGCTACACCTTC.

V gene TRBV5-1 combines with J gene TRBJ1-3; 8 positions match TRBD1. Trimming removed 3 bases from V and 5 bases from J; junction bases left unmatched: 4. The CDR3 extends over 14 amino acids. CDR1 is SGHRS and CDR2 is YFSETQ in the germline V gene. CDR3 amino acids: CASSSQGVRNTIYF. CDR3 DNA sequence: TGCGCCAGCAGCTCACAGGGGGTTAGAAACACCATATATTTT.

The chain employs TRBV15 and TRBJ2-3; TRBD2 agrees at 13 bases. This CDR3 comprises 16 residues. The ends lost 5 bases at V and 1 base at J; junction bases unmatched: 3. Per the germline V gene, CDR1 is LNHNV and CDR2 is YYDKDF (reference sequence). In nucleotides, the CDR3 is TGTGCCACCAGCCACGGACTAGCGGGGGGCACAGATACGCAGTATTTT. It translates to CATSHGLAGGTDTQYF.

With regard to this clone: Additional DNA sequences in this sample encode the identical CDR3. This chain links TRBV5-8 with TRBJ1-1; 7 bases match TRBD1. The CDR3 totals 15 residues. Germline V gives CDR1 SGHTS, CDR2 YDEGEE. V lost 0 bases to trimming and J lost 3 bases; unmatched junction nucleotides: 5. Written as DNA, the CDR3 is TGTGCCAGCAGCTTGGACAGGGGATGGGACACTGAAGCTTTCTTT. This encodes CASSLDRGWDTEAFF.

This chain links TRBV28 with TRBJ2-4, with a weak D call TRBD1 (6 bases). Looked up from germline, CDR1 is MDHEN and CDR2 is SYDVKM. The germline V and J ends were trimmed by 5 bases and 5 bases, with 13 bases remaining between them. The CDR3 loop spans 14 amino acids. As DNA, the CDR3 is TGTGCCAGCAGTCCCTCCAGGGGCGAAAACATTCAGTACTTC. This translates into CASSPSRGENIQYF.

The CDR3 DNA reads TGTGCCAGCAGTTTTGGCCGGCCAGGGGCTTTGGGGACTGAAGCTTTCTTT. It specifies CASSFGRPGALGTEAFF. The V and J genes are TRBV27 and TRBJ1-1; possible D gene TRBD1, 6 bases. This CDR3 region has 17 residues. Germline CDR1 and CDR2: MNHEY and SMNVEV (reference sequence). V was pared by 3 bases and J by 5 bases, with 22 bases between.